This T cell receptor (beta chain) was recorded in a study of graft-versus-host responses after intestinal transplantation. The wider study: Each transplant was multivisceral, liver-intestinal, or isolated intestinal.

This CDR3 has 15 amino acids. V lost 4 bases and J 3 bases, leaving 14 bases between the germline ends. Germline CDR1 is SGHRS and CDR2 is YFSETQ. Points on this clone: As yet, its antigen is unknown.

General study results and limits: Researchers found GvH clones in recipient marrow, and some showed up first in ileum or blood.

Sequencing was performed with immunoSEQ multiplex PCR; in TCRdb, only in-frame clones are kept and a portion is missing. The sample includes fewer than 90,000 clones, about 94% of them seen just once. The source material was unstimulated CD4+ T cells sorted from spleen or lymph node cells, sampled before transplant. This chain connects TRBV5-1 to TRBJ1-5, with D unclear. This sequence was found in a human donor who was the organ donor for an intestinal transplant. The CDR3 DNA is TGCGCCAGCAGCCCCGGACTGAGCAACAATCAGCCCCAGCATTTT. Translated: CASSPGLSNNQPQHF.